These 27 T cell receptor beta chains were sequenced from one sample in a study of cytomegalovirus exposure and HLA in healthy donors. PCR was performed using 60 Vbeta and 13 Jbeta primers. The protocol was immunoSEQ multiplex PCR, while the TCRdb copy is restricted to in-frame clones and leaves out a portion. The sample holds approximately 220,000 clones; 70% to 80% are singletons and the top ten take 1.8%. The specimen was PBMCs. These receptors came from a young woman in good health and CMV-seronegative.

The chain carries TRBV4-1 and TRBJ1-2; perhaps TRBD1 as D (5 bases). Germline CDR1 is MGHRA and CDR2 is YSYEKL. The CDR3 is 15 residues long. The V and J ends lost 5 bases and 6 bases respectively, with 19 bases between them. CDR3 amino acids: CASSSSGASMDGYTF. The CDR3 nucleotides are TGCGCCAGCAGCTCATCTGGGGCGTCGATGGATGGCTACACCTTC.

The rearrangement uses TRBV30 and TRBJ2-7; weak D call: TRBD1 (6 bases). V gave up 3 bases and J gave up 0 bases, with 15 bases separating them. This CDR3 is 15 amino acids long. Germline loops: CDR1 GTSNPN, CDR2 SVGIG (reference sequence). DNA of the CDR3: TGTGCCTGGAGCACAGGGCGATTAAGCTCCTACGAGCAGTACTTC. Translating it yields CAWSTGRLSSYEQYF.

V is TRBV5-5 and J is TRBJ2-7; TRBD1 matches 11 bases. With 3 bases clipped from V and 10 bases from J, the junction kept 9 bases outside the gene matches. Germline V gene lookup returns CDR1 SGHKS and CDR2 YYEKEE (reference sequence). The CDR3 has 14 amino acids. In DNA, the CDR3 is TGTGCCAGCAGCTCCTCGGACAGGGGGCGTATTCAGTACTTC. It encodes CASSSSDRGRIQYF.

Only one count was recorded for this clone. The sample has other DNA sequences that encode this CDR3 too. The chain uses TRBV5-1 and TRBJ2-1; 11 nucleotides match TRBD2. The length of the CDR3 is 15 residues. J gave up 4 bases and V 4 bases, and 4 bases lay outside the gene matches. In germline, CDR1 is SGHRS, CDR2 YFSETQ. The CDR3 loop is CASSPRTSGYNEQFF. CDR3 DNA: TGCGCCAGCAGCCCCCGGACTAGCGGGTACAATGAGCAGTTCTTC. The whole variable domain, remainder taken from reference TRBV5-1 and TRBJ2-1, is KAGVTQTPRYLIKTRGQQVTLSCSPISGHRSVSWYQQTPGQGLQFLFEYFSETQRNKGNFPGRFSGRQFSNSRSEMNVSTLELGDSALYLCASSPRTSGYNEQFFGPGTRLTVL.

This chain uses TRBV7-6 with TRBJ1-1; 7 bases are a match to TRBD1. The J segment lost 3 bases and the V segment lost 5 bases, leaving 15 bases of the junction unmatched. The CDR3 contains 17 residues. CDR1 and CDR2 from the germline V gene are SGHVS and FNYEAQ. This chain's CDR3 is CASSHWTGQHGYTEAFF. CDR3 DNA: TGTGCCAGCAGCCACTGGACAGGCCAGCACGGGTACACTGAAGCTTTCTTT.

This clone has a handful of counts. Germline and junction disagree at one end, which may indicate a read error. This chain connects TRBV7-9 to TRBJ1-1, with TRBD1 identical over 8 bases. The CDR3 spans 12 residues. Germline V gene data show CDR1 as SEHNR and CDR2 as FQNEAQ (reference sequence). The DNA of the CDR3 is TGTTCCAGCTCGGACAGGGTTTCTGAAGCTTTCTTT. Protein product: CSSSDRVSEAFF.

V usage is TRBV2 and J usage is TRBJ1-1; 8 nucleotides align to TRBD1. The CDR3 has 14 amino acids. Germline assignment: CDR1 SNHLY and CDR2 FYNNEI. The J segment lost 3 bases and the V segment lost 8 bases, leaving 8 bases of the junction unmatched. CDR3: CASLPGQGDTEAFF. CDR3 DNA sequence: TGTGCCAGCCTCCCTGGACAGGGTGACACTGAAGCTTTCTTT.

CDR3 DNA sequence: TGTGCCAGCAGTGAGACGGGAGGCCCTCAAGAGACCCAGTACTTC. Translating it yields CASSETGGPQETQYF. The chain recombines TRBV27 with TRBJ2-5; 7 bases line up with TRBD2. V shed 5 bases and J 2 bases; nucleotides not matched to a gene: 8. Germline lookup yields CDR1 MNHEY and CDR2 SMNVEV (reference sequence). The CDR3 is made up of 15 amino acids.

Turning to this clone: Other DNA sequences from this sample encode an identical CDR3 as well. The V gene is TRBV2, the J gene TRBJ2-7, with a weak D call TRBD1 (5 bases). Trimming took 3 bases from V and 5 from J, leaving 8 bases between them. Germline CDR1 SNHLY, CDR2 FYNNEI. The CDR3 extends over 12 amino acids. CDR3 coding DNA: TGTGCCAGCAGTGAGACAGTCCACGAGCAGTACTTC. Amino acids: CASSETVHEQYF.

The chain has TRBV4-1 and TRBJ2-7, with D unclear. V gave up 0 bases and J gave up 2 bases, with 11 bases separating them. The V gene's germline CDR1 is MGHRA and CDR2 YSYEKL. CDR3 length: 15 residues. CDR3 bases: TGCGCCAGCAGCCAAGAACCGCAGTTACCCTACGAGCAGTACTTC. Its protein is CASSQEPQLPYEQYF.

V usage is TRBV30 and J usage is TRBJ1-2; 8 nucleotides align to TRBD1. The germline gives CDR1 GTSNPN, CDR2 SVGIG (reference sequence). The V segment lost 5 bases and the J segment 1 base; nucleotides outside the gene matches: 6. This CDR3 comprises 14 residues. Here the CDR3 DNA reads TGTGCCTGGTCAGGGGGCGGGAATAACTATGGCTACACCTTC. It encodes CAWSGGGNNYGYTF. Full variable domain (outside the CDR3, taken from reference TRBV30 and TRBJ1-2): SQTIHQWPATLVQPVGSPLSLECTVEGTSNPNLYWYRQAAGRGLQLLFYSVGIGQISSEVPQNLSASRPQDRQFILSSKKLLLSDSGFYLCAWSGGGNNYGYTFGSGTRLTVV.

This clone was detected only a few times. The chain couples TRBV4-2 to TRBJ1-1, with 8 bases aligning to TRBD1. The germline V gene encodes CDR1 LGHNA and CDR2 YNFKEQ. The ends lost 5 bases at V and 2 bases at J; junction bases unmatched: 4. This CDR3 is 14 amino acids long. The CDR3 reads CASSWDRTNTEAFF. The CDR3 DNA follows: TGTGCCAGCAGCTGGGACAGGACTAACACTGAAGCTTTCTTT.

The chain uses TRBV2 and TRBJ2-7; 9 bases line up with TRBD1. The CDR3 spans 15 residues. Germline assignment: CDR1 SNHLY and CDR2 FYNNEI. Trimming took 9 bases from V and 3 from J; bases not matched to a gene: 12. For the CDR3, the DNA is TGTGCCAGGAGAGAGTATCTGGGACAGGGCTACGAGCAGTACTTC. Translation gives CARREYLGQGYEQYF.

The rearrangement uses TRBV5-6 and TRBJ1-1, with D tentatively TRBD1 (5 bases). Germline V gives CDR1 SGHDT, CDR2 YYEEEE. This CDR3 comprises 16 residues. V lost 7 bases, J lost 3 bases, and 22 bases lay in between. The CDR3 nucleotides are TGTGCCAGCTTCGCTTGGGGCGGGGGGAGGCACACTGAAGCTTTCTTT. Translated: CASFAWGGGRHTEAFF.

The V gene is TRBV7-6, the J gene TRBJ2-3, with D perhaps matching TRBD2 (5 bases). CDR3 size: 12 residues. The germline V gene encodes CDR1 SGHVS and CDR2 FNYEAQ. Deletions cut 5 bases from V and 6 bases from J, with 9 bases between. CDR3 sequence (DNA): TGTGCCAGCAGCCCGGACTGGGATACGCAGTATTTT. Translated: CASSPDWDTQYF.

This chain links TRBV9 with TRBJ2-7, with 10 bases that match TRBD2. Germline V gene lookup returns CDR1 SGDLS and CDR2 YYNGEE. Trimming removed 4 bases from V and 3 bases from J; junction bases left unmatched: 10. This CDR3 spans 16 amino acids. CDR3 bases: TGTGCCAGCAGCCCAGCCCGGGCTAGCGGGAGCTACGAGCAGTACTTC. This codes for CASSPARASGSYEQYF.

This clone came up a few times. This sequence joins TRBV5-6 and TRBJ2-2; TRBD1 matches 8 bases. The CDR3 contains 14 residues. The trim removed 5 bases at V and 3 bases at J, leaving 3 bases unmatched. Germline V gene sequence: CDR1 SGHDT, CDR2 YYEEEE. This chain's CDR3 is CASSATGDTGELFF. The CDR3 DNA sequence: TGTGCCAGCAGTGCGACAGGGGACACCGGGGAGCTGTTTTTT.

This clone was detected once. This chain uses TRBV18 with TRBJ2-1; D is possibly TRBD2 (5 bases). CDR3 length equals 15 residues. Germline CDR1 is KGHSH and CDR2 is LQKENI. V lost 2 bases and J lost 4, with 12 bases in between. The CDR3 region is CASSPGLAPYNEQFF. The CDR3 DNA sequence: TGTGCCAGCTCACCAGGCTTAGCGCCATACAATGAGCAGTTCTTC. Full variable domain (outside the CDR3, taken from reference TRBV18 and TRBJ2-1): NAGVMQNPRHLVRRRGQEARLRCSPMKGHSHVYWYRQLPEEGLKFMVYLQKENIIDESGMPKERFSAEFPKEGPSILRIQQVVRGDSAAYFCASSPGLAPYNEQFFGPGTRLTVL.

The chain employs TRBV7-8 and TRBJ2-1; 8 bases line up with TRBD2. After removal of 4 bases from V and 0 bases from J, the junction contained 5 bases not matched to a gene. CDR3 length: 16 amino acids. Germline V gene data show CDR1 as SGHVS and CDR2 as FQNEAQ. The CDR3 DNA is TGTGCCAGCAGCTCAATGAGCGGGAGCTCCTACAATGAGCAGTTCTTC. As protein: CASSSMSGSSYNEQFF.

Worth noting for this clone: The junction departs from germline at one end; a sequencing error may be responsible. The chain combines TRBV7-9 with TRBJ2-2; 12 bases map to TRBD2. Germline CDR1 is SEHNR and CDR2 is FQNEAQ (reference sequence). This CDR3 spans 15 amino acids. This CDR3 reads CSSSSTSGRTGELFF. In DNA form, the CDR3 reads TGTTCCAGCAGCTCGACTAGCGGGAGAACCGGGGAGCTGTTTTTT.

The chain joins TRBV7-3 to TRBJ1-4; tentative D call: TRBD1 (5 bases). Trimming took off 5 bases at V and 7 bases at J, with 20 bases between the two ends. CDR1 is SGHTA, CDR2 FQGTGA, per germline. The CDR3 is 16 residues long. Written as DNA, the CDR3 is TGTGCCAGCAGCACCCCTGGTTCCGGGACTGGTGAAAAACTGTTTTTT. Amino acid sequence: CASSTPGSGTGEKLFF. Combining the CDR3 with reference TRBV7-3 and TRBJ1-4 gives the whole variable domain GAGVSQTPSNKVTEKGKYVELRCDPISGHTALYWYRQSLGQGPEFLIYFQGTGAADDSGLPNDRFFAVRPEGSVSTLKIQRTERGDSAVYLCASSTPGSGTGEKLFFGSGTQLSVL.

A few counts support this clone. This chain connects TRBV7-9 to TRBJ1-2, with D hard to call. Trimming pared 2 bases from V and 0 bases from J, leaving 10 bases between. CDR1 is SEHNR and CDR2 is FQNEAQ in the germline V gene (reference sequence). This CDR3 comprises 15 residues. CDR3 sequence reads: CASSLYVVTNYGYTF. In nucleotides, the CDR3 is TGTGCCAGCAGCTTATACGTAGTAACTAACTATGGCTACACCTTC.

CDR3 nucleotides: TGCGCCAGCAGCATGGGGTGGCGGGGGGGCTCACAAGAGACCCAGTACTTC. Its translation: CASSMGWRGGSQETQYF. This chain joins TRBV5-1 and TRBJ2-5; 9 bases are a match to TRBD2. Germline V gene lookup returns CDR1 SGHRS and CDR2 YFSETQ. The CDR3 is 17 residues long. V lost 4 bases, J lost 2 bases, and 12 bases stayed unmatched.

The chain carries TRBV30 and TRBJ2-2; D perhaps matches TRBD2 (5 bases). With 8 bases removed from V and 4 bases from J, the gap between germline ends came to 17 bases. The CDR3 is 14 amino acids. Per the germline V gene, CDR1 is GTSNPN and CDR2 is SVGIG (reference sequence). CDR3 nucleotides: TGTGCCAGAAAGGGCAGCGGCCCCACCGGGGAGCTGTTTTTT. This sequence encodes CARKGSGPTGELFF.

The chain combines TRBV29-1 with TRBJ1-1; tentatively, D is TRBD1 (6 bases). The CDR3 is 15 amino acids. Per the germline V gene, CDR1 is SQVTM and CDR2 is ANQGSEA. Deletions cut 0 bases from V and 0 bases from J, with 11 bases between. DNA for the CDR3: TGCAGCGTTGAAGATCACAGGGTTATGAACACTGAAGCTTTCTTT. Protein sequence: CSVEDHRVMNTEAFF.

This clone appeared once. The chain links TRBV15 to TRBJ2-6; the match to TRBD1 covers 9 bases. The CDR3 is 16 amino acids. Per germline, CDR1 LNHNV and CDR2 YYDKDF (reference sequence). J was trimmed by 0 bases and V by 4 bases; bases with no gene match: 1. CDR3 residues: CATSKGQGSGANVLTF. The CDR3 DNA is TGTGCCACCAGCAAGGGACAGGGCTCTGGGGCCAACGTCCTGACTTTC.

The V call is TRBV11-3, the J call TRBJ2-3; a possible D gene is TRBD1 (6 bases). Germline CDR1 reads SGHNT; CDR2 reads YENEEA. The CDR3 runs 15 residues. The V and J ends lost 5 bases and 2 bases respectively, with 14 bases between them. CDR3 DNA: TGTGCCAGCAGCCCCCAGAGGGGGTACACAGATACGCAGTATTTT. Amino acid sequence: CASSPQRGYTDTQYF.